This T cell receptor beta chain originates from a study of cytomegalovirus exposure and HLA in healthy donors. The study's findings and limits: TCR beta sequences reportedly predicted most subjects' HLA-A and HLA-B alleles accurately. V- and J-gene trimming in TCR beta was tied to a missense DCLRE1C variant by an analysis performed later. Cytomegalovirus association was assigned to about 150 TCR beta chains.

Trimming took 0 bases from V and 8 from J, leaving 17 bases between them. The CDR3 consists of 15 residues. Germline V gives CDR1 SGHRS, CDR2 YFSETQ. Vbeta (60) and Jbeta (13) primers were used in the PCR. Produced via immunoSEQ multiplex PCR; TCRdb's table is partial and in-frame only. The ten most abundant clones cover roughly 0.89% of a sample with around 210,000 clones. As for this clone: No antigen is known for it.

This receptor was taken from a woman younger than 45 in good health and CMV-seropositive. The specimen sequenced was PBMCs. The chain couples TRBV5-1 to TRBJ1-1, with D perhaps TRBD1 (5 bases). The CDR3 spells CASSLAVGGAGEAFF. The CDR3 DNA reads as TGCGCCAGCAGCTTGGCCGTCGGCGGGGCCGGGGAAGCTTTCTTT.